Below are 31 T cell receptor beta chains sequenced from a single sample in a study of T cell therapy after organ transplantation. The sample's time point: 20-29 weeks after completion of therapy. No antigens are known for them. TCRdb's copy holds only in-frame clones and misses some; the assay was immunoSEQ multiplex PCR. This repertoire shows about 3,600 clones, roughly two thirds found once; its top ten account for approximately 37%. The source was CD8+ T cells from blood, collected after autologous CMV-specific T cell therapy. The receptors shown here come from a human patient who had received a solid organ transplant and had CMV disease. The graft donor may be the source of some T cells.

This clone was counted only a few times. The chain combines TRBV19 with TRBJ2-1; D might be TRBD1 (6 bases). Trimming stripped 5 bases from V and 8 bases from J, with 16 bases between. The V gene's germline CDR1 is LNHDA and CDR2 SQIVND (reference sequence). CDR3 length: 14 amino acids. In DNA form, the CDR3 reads TGTGCCAGTAGTTCCCCCCAGGGGTTTGATGAGCAGTTCTTC. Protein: CASSSPQGFDEQFF.

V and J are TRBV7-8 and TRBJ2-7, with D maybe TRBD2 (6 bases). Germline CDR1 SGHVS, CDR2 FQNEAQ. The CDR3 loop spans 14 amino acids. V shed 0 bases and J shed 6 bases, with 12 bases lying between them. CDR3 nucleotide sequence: TGTGCCAGCAGCTTAGCCGGGAGTGGTGTCGAGCAGTACTTC. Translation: CASSLAGSGVEQYF.

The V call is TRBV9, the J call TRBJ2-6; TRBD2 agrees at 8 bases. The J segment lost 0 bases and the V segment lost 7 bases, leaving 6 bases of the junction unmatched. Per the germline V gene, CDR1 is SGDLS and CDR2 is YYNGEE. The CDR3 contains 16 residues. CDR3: CASSGTRDSGANVLTF. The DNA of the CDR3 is TGTGCCAGCTCGGGGACTAGGGACTCTGGGGCCAACGTCCTGACTTTC.

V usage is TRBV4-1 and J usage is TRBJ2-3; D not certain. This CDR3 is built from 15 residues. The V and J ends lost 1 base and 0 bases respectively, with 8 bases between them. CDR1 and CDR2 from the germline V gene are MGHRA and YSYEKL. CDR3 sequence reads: CASSQAYPSTDTQYF. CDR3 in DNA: TGCGCCAGCAGCCAAGCATACCCTAGCACAGATACGCAGTATTTT.

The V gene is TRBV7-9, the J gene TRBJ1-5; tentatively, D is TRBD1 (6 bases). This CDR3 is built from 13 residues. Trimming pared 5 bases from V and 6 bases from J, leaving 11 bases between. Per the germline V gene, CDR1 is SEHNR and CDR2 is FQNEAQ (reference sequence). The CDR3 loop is CASSPGGLQPQHF. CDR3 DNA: TGTGCCAGCAGCCCGGGGGGGCTTCAGCCCCAGCATTTT.

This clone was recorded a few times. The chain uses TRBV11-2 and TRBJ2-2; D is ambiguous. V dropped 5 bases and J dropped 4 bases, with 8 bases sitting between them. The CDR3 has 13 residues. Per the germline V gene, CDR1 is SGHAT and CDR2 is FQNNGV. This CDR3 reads CASSLTPTGELFF. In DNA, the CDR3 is TGTGCCAGCAGCCTAACGCCCACCGGGGAGCTGTTTTTT.

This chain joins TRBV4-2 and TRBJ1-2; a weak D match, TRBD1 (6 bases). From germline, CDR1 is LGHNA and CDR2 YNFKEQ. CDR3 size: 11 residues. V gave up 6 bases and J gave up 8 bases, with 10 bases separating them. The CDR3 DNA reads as TGTGCCAGCAGTCCAGGGACAGGCTACACCTTC. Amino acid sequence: CASSPGTGYTF.

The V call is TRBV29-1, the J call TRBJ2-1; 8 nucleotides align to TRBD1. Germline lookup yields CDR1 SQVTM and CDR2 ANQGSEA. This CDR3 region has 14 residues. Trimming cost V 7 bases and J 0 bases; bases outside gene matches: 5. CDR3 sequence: CSARQGSSYNEQFF. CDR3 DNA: TGCAGCGCCCGACAGGGGAGCTCCTACAATGAGCAGTTCTTC.

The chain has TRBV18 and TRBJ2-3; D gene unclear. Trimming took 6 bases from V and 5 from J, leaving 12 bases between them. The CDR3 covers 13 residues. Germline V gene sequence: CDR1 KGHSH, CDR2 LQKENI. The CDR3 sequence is CASSPSPGDTQYF. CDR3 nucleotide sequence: TGTGCCAGCTCTCCCTCCCCGGGAGATACGCAGTATTTT.

For the CDR3, the DNA is TGTGCCAGCAGCTTAGTCGGGAGTTTTGCAGATACGCAGTATTTT. It yields the protein CASSLVGSFADTQYF. The rearrangement joins TRBV11-2 to TRBJ2-3; the D gene is possibly TRBD2 (6 bases). V dropped 1 base and J dropped 4 bases, with 12 bases sitting between them. The CDR3 contains 15 residues. The V gene's germline CDR1 is SGHAT and CDR2 FQNNGV.

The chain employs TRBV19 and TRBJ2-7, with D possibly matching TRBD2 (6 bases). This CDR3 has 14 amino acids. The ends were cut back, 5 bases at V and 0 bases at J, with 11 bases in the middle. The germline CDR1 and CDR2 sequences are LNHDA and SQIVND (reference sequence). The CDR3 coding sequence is TGTGCCAGTAGTTTGGCGGGGAGCTCCTACGAGCAGTACTTC. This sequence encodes CASSLAGSSYEQYF. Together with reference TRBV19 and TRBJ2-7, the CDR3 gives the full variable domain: DGGITQSPKYLFRKEGQNVTLSCEQNLNHDAMYWYRQDPGQGLRLIYYSQIVNDFQKGDIAEGYSVSREKKESFPLTVTSAQKNPTAFYLCASSLAGSSYEQYFGPGTRLTVT.

In nucleotides, the CDR3 is TGCGCCAGCAGCCAAGATGGGCCGGGAACAATCCACGAGCAGTACTTC. Its translation is CASSQDGPGTIHEQYF. V is TRBV4-3 and J is TRBJ2-7; weak D call: TRBD2 (5 bases). Trimming cost V 0 bases and J 5 bases, with 17 bases left between them. Germline CDR1 is LGHNA and CDR2 is YSLEER. The CDR3 has 16 residues.

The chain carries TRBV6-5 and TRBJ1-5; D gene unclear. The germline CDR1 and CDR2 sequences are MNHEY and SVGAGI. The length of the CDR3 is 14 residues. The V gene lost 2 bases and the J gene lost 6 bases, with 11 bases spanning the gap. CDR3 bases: TGTGCCAGCAGTTACGCGGCATCCGGTCAGCCCCAGCATTTT. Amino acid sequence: CASSYAASGQPQHF.

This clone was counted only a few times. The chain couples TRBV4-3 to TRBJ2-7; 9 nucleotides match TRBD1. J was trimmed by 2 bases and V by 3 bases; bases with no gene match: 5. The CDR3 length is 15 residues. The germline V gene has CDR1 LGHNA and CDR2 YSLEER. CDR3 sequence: CASSQMTGGAYEQYF. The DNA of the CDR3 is TGCGCCAGCAGCCAGATGACAGGGGGAGCCTACGAGCAGTACTTC.

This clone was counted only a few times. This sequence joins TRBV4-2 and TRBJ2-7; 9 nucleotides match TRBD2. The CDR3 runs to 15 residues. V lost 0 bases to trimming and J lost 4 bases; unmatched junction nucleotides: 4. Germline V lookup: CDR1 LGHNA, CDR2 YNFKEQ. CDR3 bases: TGTGCCAGCAGCCAAGAGGGGACTAGCTTTTACGAGCAGTACTTC. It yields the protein CASSQEGTSFYEQYF.

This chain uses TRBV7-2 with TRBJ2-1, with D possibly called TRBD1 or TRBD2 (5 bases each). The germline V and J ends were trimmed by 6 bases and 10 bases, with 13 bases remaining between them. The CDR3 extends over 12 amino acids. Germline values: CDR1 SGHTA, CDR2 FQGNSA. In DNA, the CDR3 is TGTGCCAGCAGTAGTACAGGAGGCGAGCAGTTCTTC. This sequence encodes CASSSTGGEQFF.

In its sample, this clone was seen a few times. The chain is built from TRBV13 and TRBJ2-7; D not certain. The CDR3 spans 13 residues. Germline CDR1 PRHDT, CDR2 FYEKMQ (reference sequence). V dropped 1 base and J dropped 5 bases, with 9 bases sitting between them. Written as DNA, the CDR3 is TGTGCCAGCAGCTTAGCAGGTATTAACGAGCAGTACGTC. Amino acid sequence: CASSLAGINEQYV.

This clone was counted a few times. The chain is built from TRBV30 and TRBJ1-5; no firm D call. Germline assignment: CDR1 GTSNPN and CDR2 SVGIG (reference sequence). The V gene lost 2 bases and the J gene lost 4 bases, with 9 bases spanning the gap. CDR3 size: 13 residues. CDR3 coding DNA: TGTGCCTGGAGTCAAACCTTTAATCAGCCCCAGCATTTT. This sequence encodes CAWSQTFNQPQHF. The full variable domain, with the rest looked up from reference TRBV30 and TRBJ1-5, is SQTIHQWPATLVQPVGSPLSLECTVEGTSNPNLYWYRQAAGRGLQLLFYSVGIGQISSEVPQNLSASRPQDRQFILSSKKLLLSDSGFYLCAWSQTFNQPQHFGDGTRLSIL.

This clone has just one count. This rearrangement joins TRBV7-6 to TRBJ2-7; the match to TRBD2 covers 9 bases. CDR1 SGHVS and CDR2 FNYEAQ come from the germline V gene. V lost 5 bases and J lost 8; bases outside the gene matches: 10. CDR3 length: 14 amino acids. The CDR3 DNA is TGTGCCAGCAGCCCCTTAGCGGGAGCTCAACAGCAGTACTTC. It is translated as CASSPLAGAQQQYF.

CDR3 bases: TGTGCCAGCAGTCCGGGACTCACCGGGGAGCTGTTTTTT. This sequence encodes CASSPGLTGELFF. The J gene is TRBJ2-2, the V gene TRBV27; a weak D match, TRBD2 (6 bases). The germline V and J ends were trimmed by 5 bases and 4 bases, with 8 bases remaining between them. Germline V gives CDR1 MNHEY, CDR2 SMNVEV (reference sequence). The CDR3 consists of 13 residues.

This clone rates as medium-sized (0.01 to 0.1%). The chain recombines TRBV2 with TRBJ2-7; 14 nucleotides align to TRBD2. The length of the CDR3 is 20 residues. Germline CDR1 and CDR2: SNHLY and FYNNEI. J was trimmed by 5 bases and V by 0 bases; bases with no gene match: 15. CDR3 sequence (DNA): TGTGCCAGCAGTGAAGCCGATTCAGGGGGACTAGCGGGAGACGCCCACGAGCAGTACGTC. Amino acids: CASSEADSGGLAGDAHEQYV.

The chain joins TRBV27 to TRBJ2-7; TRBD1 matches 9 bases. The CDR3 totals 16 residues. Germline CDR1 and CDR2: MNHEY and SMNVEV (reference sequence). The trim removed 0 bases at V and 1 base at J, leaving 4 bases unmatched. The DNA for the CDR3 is TGTGCCAGCAGTTTATCGGGACAGGGAACATCCTACGAGCAGTACTTC. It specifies CASSLSGQGTSYEQYF.

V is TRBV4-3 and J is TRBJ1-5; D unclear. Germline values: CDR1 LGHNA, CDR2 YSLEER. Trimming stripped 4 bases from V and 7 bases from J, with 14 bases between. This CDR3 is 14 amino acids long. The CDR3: CASSPRMGIQPQHF. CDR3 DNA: TGCGCCAGCAGCCCGAGGATGGGGATCCAGCCCCAGCATTTT.

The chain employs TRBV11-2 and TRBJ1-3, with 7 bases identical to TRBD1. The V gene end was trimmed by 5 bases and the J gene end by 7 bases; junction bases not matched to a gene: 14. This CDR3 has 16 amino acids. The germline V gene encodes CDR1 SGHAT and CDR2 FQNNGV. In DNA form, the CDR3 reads TGTGCCAGCAGCCTTTTCGTCGACAGGGAATTTAACACCATATATTTT. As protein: CASSLFVDREFNTIYF. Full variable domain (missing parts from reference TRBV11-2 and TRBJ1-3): EAGVAQSPRYKIIEKRQSVAFWCNPISGHATLYWYQQILGQGPKLLIQFQNNGVVDDSQLPKDRFSAERLKGVDSTLKIQPAKLEDSAVYLCASSLFVDREFNTIYFGEGSWLTVV.

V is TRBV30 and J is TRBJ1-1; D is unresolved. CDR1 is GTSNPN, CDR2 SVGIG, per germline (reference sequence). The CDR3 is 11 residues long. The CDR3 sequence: CAHSENTEAFF. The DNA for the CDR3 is TGTGCTCATTCAGAGAACACTGAAGCTTTCTTT. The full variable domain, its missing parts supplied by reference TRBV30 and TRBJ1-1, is SQTIHQWPATLVQPVGSPLSLECTVEGTSNPNLYWYRQAAGRGLQLLFYSVGIGQISSEVPQNLSASRPQDRQFILSSKKLLLSDSGFYLCAHSENTEAFFGQGTRLTVV.

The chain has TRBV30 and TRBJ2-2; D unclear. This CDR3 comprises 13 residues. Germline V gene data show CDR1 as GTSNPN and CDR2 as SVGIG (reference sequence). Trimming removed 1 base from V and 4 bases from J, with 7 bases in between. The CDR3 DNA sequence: TGTGCCTGGAGTGAGGTCTTCACCGGGGAGCTGTTTTTT. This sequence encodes CAWSEVFTGELFF. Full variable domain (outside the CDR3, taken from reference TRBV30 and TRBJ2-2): SQTIHQWPATLVQPVGSPLSLECTVEGTSNPNLYWYRQAAGRGLQLLFYSVGIGQISSEVPQNLSASRPQDRQFILSSKKLLLSDSGFYLCAWSEVFTGELFFGEGSRLTVL.

The CDR3 here is CASSASSGANVLTF. The CDR3 DNA reads TGTGCCAGCAGTGCTAGCTCTGGGGCCAACGTCCTGACTTTC. This chain links TRBV6-5 with TRBJ2-6; no clear D gene. CDR3 length: 14 amino acids. Trimming removed 5 bases from V and 0 bases from J, with 5 bases in between. Germline-derived CDR1 and CDR2 are MNHEY and SVGAGI.

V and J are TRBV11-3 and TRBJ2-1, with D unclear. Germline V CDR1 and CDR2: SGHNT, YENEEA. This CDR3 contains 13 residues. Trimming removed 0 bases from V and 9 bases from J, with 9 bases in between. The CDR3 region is CASSLEEGPEQFF. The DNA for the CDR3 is TGTGCCAGCAGCTTAGAAGAAGGTCCTGAGCAGTTCTTC.

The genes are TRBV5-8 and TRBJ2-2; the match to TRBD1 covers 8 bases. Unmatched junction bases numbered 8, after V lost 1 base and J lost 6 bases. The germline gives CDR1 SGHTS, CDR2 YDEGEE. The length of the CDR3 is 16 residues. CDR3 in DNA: TGTGCCAGCAGCTTGCAAGGACAGGGAATGGCCGGGGAGCTGTTTTTT. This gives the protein CASSLQGQGMAGELFF.

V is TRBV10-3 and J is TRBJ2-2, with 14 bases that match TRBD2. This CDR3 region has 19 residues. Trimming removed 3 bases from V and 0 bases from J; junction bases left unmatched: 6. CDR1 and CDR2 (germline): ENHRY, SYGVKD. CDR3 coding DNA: TGTGCCATCAGTGATCGCGGACTAGCGGGAGGAACGAACACCGGGGAGCTGTTTTTT. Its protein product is CAISDRGLAGGTNTGELFF.

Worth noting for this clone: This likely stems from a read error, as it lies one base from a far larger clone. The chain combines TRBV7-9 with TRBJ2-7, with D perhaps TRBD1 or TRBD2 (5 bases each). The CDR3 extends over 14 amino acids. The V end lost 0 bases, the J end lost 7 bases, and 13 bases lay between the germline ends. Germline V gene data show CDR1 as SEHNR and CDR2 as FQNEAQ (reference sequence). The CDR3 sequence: CASSLANEGWEQYV. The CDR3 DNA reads TGTGCCAGCAGCTTAGCGAATGAGGGGTGGGAGCAGTACGTC.